Given below is one T cell receptor (beta chain) in context. Data came from immunoSEQ multiplex PCR; TCRdb stores just in-frame clones and leaves some out. The table shows approximately 51,000 clones, with about 86% occurring only once. This CDR3 region has 15 residues. V gave up 1 base and J gave up 5 bases, with 14 bases separating them. The germline V gene has CDR1 SGHDT and CDR2 YYEEEE. Sample time point: pretreatment peripheral blood. These data originate in a study of PD-L1 blockade in urothelial cancer. Study-wide context: Blood samples had a median of roughly 140,000 T cells, just under 85,000 unique TCRs, and clonality roughly 0.088.

The chain employs TRBV5-6 and TRBJ2-3, with a weak D call TRBD1 (6 bases). The TCR sequence derives from a man aged 55 to 70 with urothelial cancer. The sequencing here drew on PBMCs, taken around atezolizumab (anti-PD-L1) treatment. CDR3 sequence: CASSLNVQGRDTQYF. The CDR3 DNA is TGTGCCAGCAGCTTGAACGTACAGGGAAGAGATACGCAGTATTTT.